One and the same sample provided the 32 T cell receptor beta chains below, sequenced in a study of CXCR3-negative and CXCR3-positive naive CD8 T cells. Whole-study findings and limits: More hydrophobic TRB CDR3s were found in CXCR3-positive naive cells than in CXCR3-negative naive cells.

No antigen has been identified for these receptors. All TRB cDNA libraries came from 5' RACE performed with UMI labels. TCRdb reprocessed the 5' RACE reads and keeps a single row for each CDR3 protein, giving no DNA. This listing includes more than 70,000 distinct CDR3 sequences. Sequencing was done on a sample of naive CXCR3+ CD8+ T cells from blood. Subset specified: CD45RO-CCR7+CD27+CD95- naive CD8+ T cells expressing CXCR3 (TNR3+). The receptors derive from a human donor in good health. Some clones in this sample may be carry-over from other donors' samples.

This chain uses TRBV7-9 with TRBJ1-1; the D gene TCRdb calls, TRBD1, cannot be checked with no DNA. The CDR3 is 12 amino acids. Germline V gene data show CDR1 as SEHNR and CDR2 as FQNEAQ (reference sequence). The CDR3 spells CASTMGQFEAFF. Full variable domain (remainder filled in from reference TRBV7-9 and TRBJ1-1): DTGVSQNPRHKITKRGQNVTFRCDPISEHNRLYWYRQTLGQGPEFLTYFQNEAQLEKSRLLSDRFSAERPKGSFSTLEIQRTEQGDSAMYLCASTMGQFEAFFGQGTRLTVV.

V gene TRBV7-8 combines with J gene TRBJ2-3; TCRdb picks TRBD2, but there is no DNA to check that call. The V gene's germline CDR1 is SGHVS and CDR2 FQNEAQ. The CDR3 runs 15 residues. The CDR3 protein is CASSWDSGSTDTQYF.

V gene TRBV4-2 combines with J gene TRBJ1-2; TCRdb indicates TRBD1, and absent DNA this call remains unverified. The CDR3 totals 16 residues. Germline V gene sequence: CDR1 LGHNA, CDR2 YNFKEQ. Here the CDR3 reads CASSQVVTGGNYGYTF.

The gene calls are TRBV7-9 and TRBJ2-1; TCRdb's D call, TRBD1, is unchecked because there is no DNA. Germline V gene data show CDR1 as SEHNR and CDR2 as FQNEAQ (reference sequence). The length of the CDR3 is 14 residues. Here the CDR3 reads CASSDSTAYNEQFF.

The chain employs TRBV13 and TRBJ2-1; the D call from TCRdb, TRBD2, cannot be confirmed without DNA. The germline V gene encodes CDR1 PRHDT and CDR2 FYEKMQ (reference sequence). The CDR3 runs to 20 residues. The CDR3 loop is CASSPSPGASGGPTYNEQFF.

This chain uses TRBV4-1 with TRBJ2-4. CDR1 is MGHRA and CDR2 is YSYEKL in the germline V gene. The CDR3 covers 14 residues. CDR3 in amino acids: CASSQGATANIQYF.

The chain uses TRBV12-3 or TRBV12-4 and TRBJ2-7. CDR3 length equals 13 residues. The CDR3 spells CASSFGRTYEQYF.

Here the CDR3 reads CASKVAGGGETQYF. The V and J genes are TRBV6-6 and TRBJ2-5; the D call of TRBD2 rests on TCRdb alone, since no DNA is present to check it. CDR1 is MNHNY, CDR2 SVGAGI, per germline (reference sequence). The CDR3 length is 14 residues.

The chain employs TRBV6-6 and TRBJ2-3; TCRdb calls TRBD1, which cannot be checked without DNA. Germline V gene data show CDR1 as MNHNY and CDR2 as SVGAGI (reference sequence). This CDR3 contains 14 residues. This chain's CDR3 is CASSLYRGADTQYF.

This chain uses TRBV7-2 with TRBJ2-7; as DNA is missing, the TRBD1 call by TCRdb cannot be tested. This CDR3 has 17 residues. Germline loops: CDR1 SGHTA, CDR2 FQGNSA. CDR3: CASSLASWTAKTYEQYF.

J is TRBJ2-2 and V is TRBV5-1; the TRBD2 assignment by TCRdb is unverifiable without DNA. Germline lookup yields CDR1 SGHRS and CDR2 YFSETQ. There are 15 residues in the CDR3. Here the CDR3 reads CASSWRGGNTGELFF.

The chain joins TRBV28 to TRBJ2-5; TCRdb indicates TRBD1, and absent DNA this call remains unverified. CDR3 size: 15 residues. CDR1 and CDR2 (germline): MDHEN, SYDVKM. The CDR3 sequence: CASSLEDRGVETQYF.

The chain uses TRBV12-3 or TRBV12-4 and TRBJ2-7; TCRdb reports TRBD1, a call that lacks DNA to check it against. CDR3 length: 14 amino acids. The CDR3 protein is CASSLTGGINEQYF.

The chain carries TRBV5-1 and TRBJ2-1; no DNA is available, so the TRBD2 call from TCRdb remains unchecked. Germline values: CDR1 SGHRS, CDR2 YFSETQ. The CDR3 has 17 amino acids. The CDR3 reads CASSLGAEVWENNEQFF.

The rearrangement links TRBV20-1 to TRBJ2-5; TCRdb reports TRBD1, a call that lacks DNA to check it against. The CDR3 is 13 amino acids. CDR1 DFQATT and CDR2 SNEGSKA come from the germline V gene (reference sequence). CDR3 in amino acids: CSLRPHNVETQYF.

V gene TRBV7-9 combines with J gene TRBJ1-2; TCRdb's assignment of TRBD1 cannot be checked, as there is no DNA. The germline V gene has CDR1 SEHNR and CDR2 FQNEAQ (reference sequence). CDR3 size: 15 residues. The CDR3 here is CASSLDRGPNYGYTF.

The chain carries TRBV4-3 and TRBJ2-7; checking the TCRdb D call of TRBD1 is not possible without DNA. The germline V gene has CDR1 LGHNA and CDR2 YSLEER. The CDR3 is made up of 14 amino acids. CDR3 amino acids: CASSQVAQGGEQYF.

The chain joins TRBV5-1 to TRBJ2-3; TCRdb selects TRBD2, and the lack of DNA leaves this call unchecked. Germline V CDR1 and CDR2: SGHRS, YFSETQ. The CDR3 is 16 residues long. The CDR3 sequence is CASSLEPLAGADTQYF. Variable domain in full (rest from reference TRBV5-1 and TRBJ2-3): KAGVTQTPRYLIKTRGQQVTLSCSPISGHRSVSWYQQTPGQGLQFLFEYFSETQRNKGNFPGRFSGRQFSNSRSEMNVSTLELGDSALYLCASSLEPLAGADTQYFGPGTRLTVL.

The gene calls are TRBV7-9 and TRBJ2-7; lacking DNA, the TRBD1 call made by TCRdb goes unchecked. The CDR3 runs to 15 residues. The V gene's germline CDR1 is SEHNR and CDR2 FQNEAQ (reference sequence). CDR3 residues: CASSSRTGGSSEQYF.

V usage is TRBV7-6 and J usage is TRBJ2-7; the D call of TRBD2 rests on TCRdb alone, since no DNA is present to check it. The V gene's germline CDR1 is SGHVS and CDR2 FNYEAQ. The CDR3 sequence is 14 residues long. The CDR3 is CASSSGLAGGEQYF.

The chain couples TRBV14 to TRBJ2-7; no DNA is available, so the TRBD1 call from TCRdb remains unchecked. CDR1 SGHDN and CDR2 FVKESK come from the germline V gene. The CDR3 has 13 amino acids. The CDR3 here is CASSQGGGGEQYF.

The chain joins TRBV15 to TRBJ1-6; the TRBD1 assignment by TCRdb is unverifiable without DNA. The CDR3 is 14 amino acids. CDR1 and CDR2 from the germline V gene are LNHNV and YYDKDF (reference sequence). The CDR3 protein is CATSRDRGGSPLHF.

The CDR3 spells CASSQSLAGNEQFF. The chain recombines TRBV4-2 with TRBJ2-1; there is no DNA to check the TCRdb D call of TRBD2. Germline values: CDR1 LGHNA, CDR2 YNFKEQ. The CDR3 contains 14 residues.

This CDR3 reads CASSKYYSGRASPDTQYF. This rearrangement joins TRBV28 to TRBJ2-3; TCRdb's D call of TRBD2 is untestable without DNA. Germline CDR1 and CDR2: MDHEN and SYDVKM. This CDR3 has 18 amino acids.

CDR3 amino acids: CSAATGGDGFSPLHF. V and J are TRBV29-1 and TRBJ1-6; the D call of TRBD1 rests on TCRdb alone, since no DNA is present to check it. The germline V gene has CDR1 SQVTM and CDR2 ANQGSEA. The CDR3 spans 15 residues.

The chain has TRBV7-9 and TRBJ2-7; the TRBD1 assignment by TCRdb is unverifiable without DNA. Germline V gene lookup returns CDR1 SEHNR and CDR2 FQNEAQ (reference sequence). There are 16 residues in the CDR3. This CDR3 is CASITTRGGTSYEQYF.

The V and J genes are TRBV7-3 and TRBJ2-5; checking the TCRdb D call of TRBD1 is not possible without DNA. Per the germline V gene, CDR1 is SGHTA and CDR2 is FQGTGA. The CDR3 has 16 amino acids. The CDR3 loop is CASSLGTGIRGETQYF.

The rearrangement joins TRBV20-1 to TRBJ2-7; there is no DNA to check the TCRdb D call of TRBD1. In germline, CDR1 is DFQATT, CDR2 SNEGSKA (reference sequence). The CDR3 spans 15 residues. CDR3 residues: CSARPPPFVTYEQYF.

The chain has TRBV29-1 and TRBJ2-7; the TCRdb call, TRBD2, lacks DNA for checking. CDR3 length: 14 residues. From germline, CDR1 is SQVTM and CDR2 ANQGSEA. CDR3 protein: CSVGLAGVEYEQYF.

The CDR3 region is CASSRDTGTGPSENSYNEQFF. The chain employs TRBV4-1 and TRBJ2-1; TCRdb designates TRBD1, a call that cannot be tested without DNA. Germline V lookup: CDR1 MGHRA, CDR2 YSYEKL. The CDR3 is made up of 21 amino acids.

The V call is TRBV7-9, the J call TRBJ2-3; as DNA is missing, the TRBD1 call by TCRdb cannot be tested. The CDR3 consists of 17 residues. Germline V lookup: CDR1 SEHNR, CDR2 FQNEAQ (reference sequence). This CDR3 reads CASSSVGVGIPTDTQYF.

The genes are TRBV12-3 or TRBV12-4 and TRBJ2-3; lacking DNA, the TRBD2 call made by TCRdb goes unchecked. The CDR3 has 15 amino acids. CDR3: CASSRSGREVDTQYF.